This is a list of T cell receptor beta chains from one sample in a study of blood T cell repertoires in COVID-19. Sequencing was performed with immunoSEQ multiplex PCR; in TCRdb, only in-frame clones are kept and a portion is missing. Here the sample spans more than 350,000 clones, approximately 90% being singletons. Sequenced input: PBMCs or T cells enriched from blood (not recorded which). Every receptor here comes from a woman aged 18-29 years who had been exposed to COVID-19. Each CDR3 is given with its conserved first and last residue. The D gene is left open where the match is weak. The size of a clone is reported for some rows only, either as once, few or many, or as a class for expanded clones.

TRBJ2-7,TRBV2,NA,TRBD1,CASVGTGAYEQYF,TGTGCCAGCGTGGGGACAGGGGCCTACGAGCAGTACTTC
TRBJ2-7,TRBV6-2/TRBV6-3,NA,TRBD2,CASSYSSGSIYEQYF,TGTGCCAGCAGTTACTCCAGCGGGAGTATCTACGAGCAGTACTTC
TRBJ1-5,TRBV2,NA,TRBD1,CASRGDRLSNQPQHF,TGTGCCAGCAGGGGGGACAGACTTAGCAATCAGCCCCAGCATTTT
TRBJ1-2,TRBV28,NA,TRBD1,CASSVLGTGAGYTF,TGTGCCAGCAGTGTACTAGGGACAGGGGCTGGCTACACCTTC
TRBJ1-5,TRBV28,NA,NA,CASSLTVPQREQPQHF,TGTGCCAGCAGTTTAACGGTTCCCCAGAGGGAGCAGCCCCAGCATTTT
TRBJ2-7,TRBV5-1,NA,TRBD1,CASSPGTGGYEQYF,TGCGCCAGCAGTCCCGGGACAGGGGGCTACGAGCAGTACTTC
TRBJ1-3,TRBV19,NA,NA,CASSRFGGSPGNTIYF,TGTGCCAGTAGTAGGTTCGGCGGATCACCGGGAAACACCATATATTTT
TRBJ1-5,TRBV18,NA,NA,CASSPYLGQGMNQPQHF,TGTGCCAGCTCACCGTACTTGGGGCAGGGAATGAATCAGCCCCAGCATTTT
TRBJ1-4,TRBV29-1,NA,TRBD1,CSVEERDRGLEKLFF,TGCAGCGTTGAAGAGCGGGACAGGGGGTTAGAAAAACTGTTTTTT
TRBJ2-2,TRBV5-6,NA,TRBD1,CASRFGTGGFGELFF,TGTGCCAGCAGATTCGGGACAGGGGGCTTCGGGGAGCTGTTTTTT
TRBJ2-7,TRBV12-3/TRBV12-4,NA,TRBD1,CASSTGVGEQYF,TGTGCCAGCAGTACAGGGGTGGGAGAGCAGTACTTC
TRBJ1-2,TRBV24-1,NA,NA,CATSDPTGEFYGYTF,TGTGCCACCAGTGACCCGACAGGAGAGTTCTATGGCTACACCTTC
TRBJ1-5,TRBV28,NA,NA,CASSLFGHQPQHF,TGTGCCAGCAGTTTATTTGGGCATCAGCCCCAGCATTTT
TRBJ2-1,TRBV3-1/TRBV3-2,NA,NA,CASSHWGDEQFF,TGTGCCAGCAGCCACTGGGGGGATGAGCAGTTCTTC
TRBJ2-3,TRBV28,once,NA,CSCPRTGRPSTDTQYF,TGTTCTTGTCCACGGACCGGGAGACCTAGCACAGATACGCAGTATTTT
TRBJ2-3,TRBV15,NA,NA,CATSSLKTSTDTQYF,TGTGCCACCAGCAGTCTTAAAACTAGCACAGATACGCAGTATTTT
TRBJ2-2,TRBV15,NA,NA,CATSREGSRHGELFF,TGTGCCACCAGCAGAGAAGGGAGTCGGCACGGGGAGCTGTTTTTT
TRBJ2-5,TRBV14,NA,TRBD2,CASSQASGRAFLETQYF,TGTGCCAGCAGCCAGGCTAGCGGGAGGGCCTTCTTGGAGACCCAGTACTTC
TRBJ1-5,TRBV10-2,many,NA,CASSPTGLYSNQPQHF,TGCGCCAGCAGCCCAACGGGACTTTATAGCAATCAGCCCCAGCATTTT
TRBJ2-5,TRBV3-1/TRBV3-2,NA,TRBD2,CASSQGSGGGETQYF,TGTGCCAGCAGCCAAGGTTCCGGGGGGGGAGAGACCCAGTACTTC
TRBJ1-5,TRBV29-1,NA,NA,CSVQQGLDQPQHF,TGCAGCGTTCAGCAGGGTTTGGATCAGCCCCAGCATTTT
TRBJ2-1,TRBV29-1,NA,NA,CSATGGERDYNEQFF,TGCAGCGCCACAGGGGGGGAGAGGGATTACAATGAGCAGTTCTTC
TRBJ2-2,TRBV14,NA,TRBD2,CASSQPGLAGGRTGELFF,TGTGCCAGCAGCCAACCGGGACTAGCGGGAGGGAGAACCGGGGAGCTGTTTTTT
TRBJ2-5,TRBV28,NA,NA,CASSFSLVFTGNQETQYF,TGTGCCAGCAGTTTCTCGCTCGTATTTACAGGCAACCAAGAGACCCAGTACTTC
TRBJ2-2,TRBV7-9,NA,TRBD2,CASSLARASGSPGELFF,TGTGCCAGCAGCTTAGCTCGAGCTAGCGGGAGCCCCGGGGAGCTGTTTTTT
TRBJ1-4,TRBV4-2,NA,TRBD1,CASSQDGAGGVTNEKLFF,TGTGCCAGCAGCCAAGATGGGGCAGGGGGCGTCACTAATGAAAAACTGTTTTTT
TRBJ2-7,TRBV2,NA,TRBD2,CASSEGLAGVWYF,TGTGCCAGCAGCGAGGGACTAGCGGGAGTATGGTACTTC
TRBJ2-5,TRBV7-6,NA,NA,CASTVGSGGQETQYF,TGTGCCAGCACCGTAGGGTCCGGAGGCCAAGAGACCCAGTACTTC
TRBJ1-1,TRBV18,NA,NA,CASSPEEAGRAFF,TGTGCCAGCTCACCTGAGGAAGCGGGGAGAGCTTTCTTT